Each of the 2 T cell receptor beta chains below was sequenced from the same sample in a study of read filtering for tumor transcriptome and immune sequencing. Molecular barcoded adaptors covering alpha/delta and beta/gamma chains were used on approximately 440 ng RNA. One entry per CDR3 protein results from TCRdb running MiXCR on the reads. The sample comprises 100,000 to 150,000 distinct CDR3 sequences, 10% to 15% of which are singletons, and 8% to 13% rests with the top ten. The source material was a population of CD138-negative cells sorted from bone marrow. The source of these receptors is a donor at least 40 years old with multiple myeloma.

The V and J genes are TRBV12-3 or TRBV12-4 and TRBJ1-4, with a possible D match to TRBD1 (6 bases). The CDR3 covers 18 residues. Trimming shortened V by 6 bases and J by 0 bases, and 20 bases separated the two germline ends. The CDR3 here is CASRTGTGYSTTNEKLFF. The DNA of the CDR3 is TGTGCCAGCAGAACCGGTACAGGGTATTCCACAACTAATGAAAAACTGTTTTTT.

This clonotype was detected ten times or more. The CDR3 region has the DNA TGTGCCAGCAGCTTGAGCGAGAACACCGGGGAGCTGTTTTTT. Its translation: CASSLSENTGELFF. V usage is TRBV11-1 and J usage is TRBJ2-2; D is undetermined. The ends were cut back, 3 bases at V and 1 base at J, with 6 bases in the middle. In germline, CDR1 is SGHAT, CDR2 FQDESV (reference sequence). The CDR3 covers 14 residues. Filled out from reference TRBV11-1 and TRBJ2-2, the complete variable domain reads EAEVAQSPRYKITEKSQAVAFWCDPISGHATLYWYRQILGQGPELLVQFQDESVVDDSQLPKDRFSAERLKGVDSTLKIQPAELGDSAMYLCASSLSENTGELFFGEGSRLTVL.